This is a list of T cell receptor beta chains from one sample in a study of blood T cell repertoires in COVID-19. Generated by immunoSEQ multiplex PCR, the TCRdb table keeps only in-frame clones and is missing some. The sample carries under 200,000 clones, roughly 80% recorded once. Sequenced sample: peripheral blood. The receptors here all came from a man between 70 and 80 years old with acute or convalescent COVID-19. The CDR3 runs from the conserved cysteine through the conserved F or W. Fields, in order: V gene, D gene, clone size, J gene, CDR3 protein, CDR3 DNA. The D gene is left open where the match is weak. Size is omitted from some rows. Given values are once, few, many or a class for expanded clones.

>TRBV6-6|.|few|TRBJ2-3
CASSYTEADTQYF
TGTGCCAGCAGTTACACGGAGGCAGATACGCAGTATTTT
>TRBV25-1|TRBD1|.|TRBJ1-2
CASSGQGIYGYTF
TGTGCCAGCAGTGGACAGGGTATCTATGGCTACACCTTC
>TRBV6-5|.|.|TRBJ2-4
CASSYSWGERNIQYF
TGTGCCAGCAGTTACTCTTGGGGGGAGAGAAACATTCAGTACTTC
>TRBV19|TRBD2|.|TRBJ2-7
CARKLAGPLAYEQYF
TGTGCCAGGAAGTTAGCGGGACCGCTAGCCTACGAGCAGTACTTC
>TRBV6-5|.|.|TRBJ1-1
CASSYPTGLGEAFF
TGTGCCAGCAGTTACCCGACAGGTTTGGGTGAAGCTTTCTTT
>TRBV25-1|.|.|TRBJ1-3
CASSESPLSGNTIYF
TGTGCCAGCAGTGAATCCCCCCTTTCTGGAAACACCATATATTTT
>TRBV9|.|.|TRBJ1-4
CASSANRDRFGEKLFF
TGTGCCAGCAGCGCCAACCGAGACAGGTTTGGGGAAAAACTGTTTTTT
>TRBV27|.|once|TRBJ1-5
CASSLGRNQPQHF
TGTGCCAGCAGTTTAGGGAGAAATCAGCCCCAGCATTTT
>TRBV29-1|.|.|TRBJ2-2
CSVRGLGHTGELFF
TGCAGCGTCAGGGGATTGGGGCACACCGGGGAGCTGTTTTTT
>TRBV5-1|.|.|TRBJ2-3
CASSLGSGLADTQYF
TGCGCCAGCAGCTTGGGAAGTGGGCTGGCAGATACGCAGTATTTT
>TRBV10-2|.|.|TRBJ2-2
CASSESFSKDLAGELFF
TGCGCCAGCAGTGAGTCTTTTTCAAAGGACTTGGCCGGGGAGCTGTTTTTT
>TRBV27|.|.|TRBJ2-7
CASSFGGGNYEQYF
TGTGCCAGCAGTTTTGGCGGCGGGAACTACGAGCAGTACTTC
>TRBV10-3|.|.|TRBJ2-7
CAINPSGKGEQYF
TGTGCCATTAATCCCTCCGGGAAGGGCGAGCAGTACTTC
>TRBV9|TRBD2|.|TRBJ2-1
CASSGRTSGSLDEQFF
TGTGCCAGCAGCGGGAGGACTAGCGGGAGTTTAGATGAGCAGTTCTTC
>TRBV4-1|.|.|TRBJ2-1
CASSRGAGATIGEQFF
TGCGCCAGCAGCCGGGGTGCGGGGGCCACGATCGGTGAGCAGTTCTTC
>TRBV19|.|.|TRBJ1-1
CASSIKGDTEAFF
TGTGCCAGTAGTATTAAGGGGGACACTGAAGCTTTCTTT
>TRBV30|.|.|TRBJ1-1
CALKVAGSQRAFF
TGTGCCTTGAAGGTGGCGGGGAGTCAACGAGCTTTCTTT
>TRBV2|TRBD1|few|TRBJ1-3
CASTLGTDSGNTIYF
TGTGCCAGCACCCTAGGGACAGACTCTGGAAACACCATATATTTT
>TRBV12-3/TRBV12-4|.|.|TRBJ1-2
CASMLQGNYGYTF
TGTGCCAGCATGTTACAGGGTAACTATGGCTACACCTTC
>TRBV4-1|.|.|TRBJ2-5
CASSQGPALGETQYF
TGCGCCAGCAGCCAAGGGCCAGCCCTCGGGGAGACCCAGTACTTC
>TRBV27|.|few|TRBJ1-6
CASSLSVSGGSSYNSPLHF
TGTGCCAGCAGTTTATCGGTTTCGGGGGGGAGCTCCTATAATTCACCCCTCCACTTT
>TRBV6-5|.|.|TRBJ2-1
CASGDPSTNEQFF
TGTGCCAGCGGAGACCCTTCTACAAATGAGCAGTTCTTC
>TRBV4-1|.|.|TRBJ2-1
CASSQVVAGHEQFF
TGCGCCAGCAGCCAAGTAGTGGCAGGCCATGAGCAGTTCTTC
>TRBV6-5|.|once|TRBJ1-1
CASNDTPNTEAFF
TGTGCCAGCAACGACACCCCGAACACTGAAGCTTTCTTT
>TRBV6-5|TRBD1|.|TRBJ1-2
CASSYQTGGYGYTF
TGTGCCAGCAGTTACCAGACAGGGGGGTATGGCTACACCTTC
>TRBV5-1|.|.|TRBJ1-6
CASSRGGLSDSPLHF
TGCGCCAGCAGCCGCGGGGGCCTTTCGGATTCACCCCTCCACTTT
>TRBV5-1|.|.|TRBJ2-7
CASSSQGFEQYF
TGCGCCAGCAGCTCCCAGGGGTTCGAGCAGTACTTC
>TRBV28|.|few|TRBJ2-7
CASRPGGNSYEQYF
TGTGCCAGCAGACCTGGCGGGAACTCCTACGAGCAGTACTTC
>TRBV5-1|.|.|TRBJ1-1
CASSWLDSTNTEAFF
TGCGCCAGCAGCTGGCTGGACTCCACCAACACTGAAGCTTTCTTT
>TRBV27|TRBD2|.|TRBJ2-7
CASSFGSREGEQYF
TGTGCCAGCAGTTTTGGAAGCAGGGAGGGCGAGCAGTACTTC
>TRBV5-1|TRBD1|few|TRBJ1-6
CASSFDRGSNSPLHF
TGCGCCAGCAGCTTTGACAGGGGATCTAATTCACCCCTCCACTTT
>TRBV3-1/TRBV3-2|TRBD2|.|TRBJ2-5
CASSQDRLAGVEETQYF
TGTGCCAGCAGCCAAGATCGGTTAGCGGGGGTAGAAGAGACCCAGTACTTC
>TRBV11-1|.|.|TRBJ2-7
CASSLWTQPPYEQYF
TGTGCCAGCAGCTTATGGACTCAACCGCCCTACGAGCAGTACTTC
>TRBV20-1|TRBD1|.|TRBJ2-1
CSASEDAGTGGNEQFF
TGCAGTGCTAGTGAAGACGCCGGGACAGGGGGCAATGAGCAGTTCTTC
>TRBV2|.|many|TRBJ2-1
CASSSQVPTPFF
TGTGCCAGCAGTTCACAGGTCCCGACGCCGTTCTTC
>TRBV19|.|.|TRBJ1-5
CASSLGGLSNQPQHF
TGTGCCAGTAGTCTCGGGGGGCTCAGCAATCAGCCCCAGCATTTT
>TRBV5-1|TRBD2|.|TRBJ2-1
CASSLAVGGSNEQFF
TGCGCCAGCAGCTTGGCAGTCGGCGGGAGCAATGAGCAGTTCTTC
>TRBV5-1|TRBD1|.|TRBJ2-7
CASSAGQGGLSYEQYF
TGCGCCAGCAGCGCGGGACAGGGGGGCCTCTCCTACGAGCAGTACTTC
>TRBV28|.|.|TRBJ1-1
CASSWTHSEAFF
TGTGCCAGCAGTTGGACACACAGTGAAGCTTTCTTT
>TRBV19|.|.|TRBJ2-2
CASSTLGNTGELFF
TGTGCCAGTAGCACGCTCGGGAACACCGGGGAGCTGTTTTTT
>TRBV19|TRBD1|once|TRBJ2-2
CASSRSIDRGHSTGELFF
TGTGCCAGTAGTAGAAGCATAGACAGGGGGCATAGCACCGGGGAGCTGTTTTTT
>TRBV11-2|.|.|TRBJ2-2
CASSFGGTGELFF
TGTGCCAGCAGCTTCGGGGGTACCGGGGAGCTGTTTTTT
>TRBV30|TRBD2|.|TRBJ2-5
CAWSPLVGRASETQYF
TGTGCCTGGAGCCCTCTTGTAGGGAGGGCCTCCGAGACCCAGTACTTC
>TRBV19|TRBD2|.|TRBJ2-3
CASTPEGAGGPGGQYF
TGTGCCAGTACCCCAGAGGGAGCGGGAGGGCCTGGTGGGCAGTATTTT
>TRBV6-5|.|.|TRBJ2-5
CASSFRDFQETQYF
TGTGCCAGCAGTTTCAGGGACTTCCAAGAGACCCAGTACTTC
>TRBV28|TRBD1|few|TRBJ1-6
CASSLSRQGVSYNSPLHF
TGTGCCAGCAGTCTATCCCGACAGGGGGTTTCCTATAATTCACCCCTCCACTTT